Sequencing of this TCR beta chain was carried out in a study of low-dose radiotherapy and immunotherapy resistance in tumors. With TRAV- and TRBV-specific primers, first-strand cDNA was made, covering the alpha and beta chains. A constant-region primer paired with the V-primer adapter amplified TCRs over about 20 PCR cycles. Each CDR3 protein gets one entry after TCRdb re-called the reads with MiXCR. The data show 35,000 to 50,000 distinct CDR3 sequences, 31% seen once. Time point meaning: before trial treatment. The donors, trial participants, received nivolumab, ipilimumab, aspirin, low-dose cyclophosphamide and low-dose radiotherapy. Germline loops: CDR1 LNHDA, CDR2 SQIVND (reference sequence). Trimming took off 3 bases at V and 2 bases at J, with 17 bases between the two ends. The CDR3 spans 17 residues. Many counts were recorded for this clonotype.

The TCR comes from a male donor with gallbladder cancer. Specimen: PBMCs, collected before treatment. The rearrangement joins TRBV19 to TRBJ1-5, with D possibly being TRBD1 (6 bases). In DNA form, the CDR3 reads TGTGCCAGTAGTATGGTGCAGGGGATTAAGGGCAATCAGCCCCAGCATTTT. Its translation: CASSMVQGIKGNQPQHF.